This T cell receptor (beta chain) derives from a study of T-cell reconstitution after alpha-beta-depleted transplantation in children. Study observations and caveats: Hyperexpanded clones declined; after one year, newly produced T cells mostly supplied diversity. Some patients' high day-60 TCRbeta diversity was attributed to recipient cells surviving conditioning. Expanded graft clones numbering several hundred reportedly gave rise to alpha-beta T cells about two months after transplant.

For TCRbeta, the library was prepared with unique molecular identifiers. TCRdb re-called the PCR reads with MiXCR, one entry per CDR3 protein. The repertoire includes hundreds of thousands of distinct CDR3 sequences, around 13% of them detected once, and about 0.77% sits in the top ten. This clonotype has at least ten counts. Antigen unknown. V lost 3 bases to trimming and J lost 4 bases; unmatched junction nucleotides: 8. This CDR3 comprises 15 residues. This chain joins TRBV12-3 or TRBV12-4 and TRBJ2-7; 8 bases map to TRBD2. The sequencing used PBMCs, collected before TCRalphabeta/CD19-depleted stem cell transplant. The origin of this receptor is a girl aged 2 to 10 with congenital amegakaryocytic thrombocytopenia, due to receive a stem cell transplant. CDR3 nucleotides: TGTGCCAGCAGTTTCACTAGCGGCCGAACTTACGAGCAGTACTTC. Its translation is CASSFTSGRTYEQYF.